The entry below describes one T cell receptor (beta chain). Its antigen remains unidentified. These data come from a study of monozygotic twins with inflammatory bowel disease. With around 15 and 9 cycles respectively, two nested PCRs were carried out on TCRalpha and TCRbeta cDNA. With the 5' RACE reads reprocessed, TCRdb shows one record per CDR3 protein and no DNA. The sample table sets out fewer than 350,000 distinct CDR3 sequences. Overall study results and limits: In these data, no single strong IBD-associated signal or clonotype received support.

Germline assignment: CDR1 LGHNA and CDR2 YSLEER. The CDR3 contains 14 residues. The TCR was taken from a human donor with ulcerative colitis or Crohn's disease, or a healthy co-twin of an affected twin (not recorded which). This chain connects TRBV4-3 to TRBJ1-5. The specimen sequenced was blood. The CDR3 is CAGSQGLSNQPQHF.